The present T cell receptor (beta chain) was sequenced within a study of CD8 T cells in Susac syndrome (dated by TCRdb to between 2017 and 2020). Some background on the complete study: Repertoire sequencing was used to test whether CD8+ T cell activation and differentiation in Susac syndrome was antigen driven. Clonality of the CD8+ T cell repertoire was compared between roughly twelve healthy donors, roughly 14 Susac syndrome patients and 15 multiple sclerosis patients. Overall study outcomes, separate from this receptor: The study acknowledged that relatively few individuals were included in the TCR sequencing and HLA analysis.

V sheds 7 bases and J sheds 5 bases, leaving 12 bases between their ends. CDR1 MNHNS and CDR2 SASEGT are derived from the germline V gene. Including the terminal cysteine and phenylalanine, the CDR3 comprises 12 residues. Of the read, only the CDR3 DNA is kept; its 36 bases are in frame from base 1. High-throughput TCR beta sequencing profiled peripheral blood CD8+ and CD4+ T cells from healthy donors, Susac syndrome patients and multiple sclerosis patients. Treatment-naive patients with stable or active relapsing-remitting disease fulfilling revised McDonald criteria were used as multiple sclerosis controls. Bulk CD8+ and CD4+ T cells were purified by magnetic negative isolation, whereas CD8+ TEMRA cells were enriched by FACS. Blood was collected in EDTA tubes and processed within 24 hours, with PBMCs isolated through density gradient centrifugation. PBMCs intended for TCR sequencing were cryopreserved in liquid nitrogen and were subsequently thawed in a 37 degrees C water bath. The sorted or isolated CD4+, CD8+ and CD8+ TEMRA cells reached a purity of at least 90%.

RNA was extracted with the RNeasy kit and roughly 0.5 to 1 ug was reverse transcribed using random hexamers. The immunoSEQ multiplex PCR assay, covering 54 Vbeta and 13 Jbeta segments, was used to amplify TCR beta CDR3 regions. Bias from PCR amplification was corrected by using a synthetic template baseline for primer optimization and for computational correction. Per the source publication's procedure: Reads were annotated to V, D and J genes according to IMGT and were analyzed with immunoSEQ Analyzer, with only productive sequences retained. Clonality was calculated as one minus the Shannon entropy normalized by log2 of the number of productive unique sequences. Public and private clones were assessed among the 100 most prevalent clones of each patient and control. Clones were defined as Susac-specific when absent from the healthy and MS cohorts, from roughly 1,100 published viral clones and from other ImmuneACCESS disease sequences. The public reads were reanalyzed by TCRdb: fastp trimming at Q25, MiXCR alignment, in-frame beta chains only. Every distinct CDR3 protein forms one entry, paired with its most common genes and DNA. What appears here as the V and J calls and clone size reflects TCRdb's work, not the paper's. This sample comprises about 430,000 distinct CDR3 sequences, more than 80% of them detected only once. Together, the top ten hold under 0.15% of the sample.

In its sample, this clonotype was seen a few times. Its specific antigen is unknown. Per-nucleotide qualities are absent, and no much larger clonotype sits a single base away. The material sequenced was CD8+ T cells from PBMCs. The sequence derives from a human donor with multiple sclerosis. The sequence is built from TRBV6-1 and TRBJ2-7; possibly the D gene is TRBD2, per 6 matching bases. The DNA sequence follows: TGTGCCAGCACCCGAGGAGGGAACGAGCAGTACTTC. This is translated as CASTRGGNEQYF.